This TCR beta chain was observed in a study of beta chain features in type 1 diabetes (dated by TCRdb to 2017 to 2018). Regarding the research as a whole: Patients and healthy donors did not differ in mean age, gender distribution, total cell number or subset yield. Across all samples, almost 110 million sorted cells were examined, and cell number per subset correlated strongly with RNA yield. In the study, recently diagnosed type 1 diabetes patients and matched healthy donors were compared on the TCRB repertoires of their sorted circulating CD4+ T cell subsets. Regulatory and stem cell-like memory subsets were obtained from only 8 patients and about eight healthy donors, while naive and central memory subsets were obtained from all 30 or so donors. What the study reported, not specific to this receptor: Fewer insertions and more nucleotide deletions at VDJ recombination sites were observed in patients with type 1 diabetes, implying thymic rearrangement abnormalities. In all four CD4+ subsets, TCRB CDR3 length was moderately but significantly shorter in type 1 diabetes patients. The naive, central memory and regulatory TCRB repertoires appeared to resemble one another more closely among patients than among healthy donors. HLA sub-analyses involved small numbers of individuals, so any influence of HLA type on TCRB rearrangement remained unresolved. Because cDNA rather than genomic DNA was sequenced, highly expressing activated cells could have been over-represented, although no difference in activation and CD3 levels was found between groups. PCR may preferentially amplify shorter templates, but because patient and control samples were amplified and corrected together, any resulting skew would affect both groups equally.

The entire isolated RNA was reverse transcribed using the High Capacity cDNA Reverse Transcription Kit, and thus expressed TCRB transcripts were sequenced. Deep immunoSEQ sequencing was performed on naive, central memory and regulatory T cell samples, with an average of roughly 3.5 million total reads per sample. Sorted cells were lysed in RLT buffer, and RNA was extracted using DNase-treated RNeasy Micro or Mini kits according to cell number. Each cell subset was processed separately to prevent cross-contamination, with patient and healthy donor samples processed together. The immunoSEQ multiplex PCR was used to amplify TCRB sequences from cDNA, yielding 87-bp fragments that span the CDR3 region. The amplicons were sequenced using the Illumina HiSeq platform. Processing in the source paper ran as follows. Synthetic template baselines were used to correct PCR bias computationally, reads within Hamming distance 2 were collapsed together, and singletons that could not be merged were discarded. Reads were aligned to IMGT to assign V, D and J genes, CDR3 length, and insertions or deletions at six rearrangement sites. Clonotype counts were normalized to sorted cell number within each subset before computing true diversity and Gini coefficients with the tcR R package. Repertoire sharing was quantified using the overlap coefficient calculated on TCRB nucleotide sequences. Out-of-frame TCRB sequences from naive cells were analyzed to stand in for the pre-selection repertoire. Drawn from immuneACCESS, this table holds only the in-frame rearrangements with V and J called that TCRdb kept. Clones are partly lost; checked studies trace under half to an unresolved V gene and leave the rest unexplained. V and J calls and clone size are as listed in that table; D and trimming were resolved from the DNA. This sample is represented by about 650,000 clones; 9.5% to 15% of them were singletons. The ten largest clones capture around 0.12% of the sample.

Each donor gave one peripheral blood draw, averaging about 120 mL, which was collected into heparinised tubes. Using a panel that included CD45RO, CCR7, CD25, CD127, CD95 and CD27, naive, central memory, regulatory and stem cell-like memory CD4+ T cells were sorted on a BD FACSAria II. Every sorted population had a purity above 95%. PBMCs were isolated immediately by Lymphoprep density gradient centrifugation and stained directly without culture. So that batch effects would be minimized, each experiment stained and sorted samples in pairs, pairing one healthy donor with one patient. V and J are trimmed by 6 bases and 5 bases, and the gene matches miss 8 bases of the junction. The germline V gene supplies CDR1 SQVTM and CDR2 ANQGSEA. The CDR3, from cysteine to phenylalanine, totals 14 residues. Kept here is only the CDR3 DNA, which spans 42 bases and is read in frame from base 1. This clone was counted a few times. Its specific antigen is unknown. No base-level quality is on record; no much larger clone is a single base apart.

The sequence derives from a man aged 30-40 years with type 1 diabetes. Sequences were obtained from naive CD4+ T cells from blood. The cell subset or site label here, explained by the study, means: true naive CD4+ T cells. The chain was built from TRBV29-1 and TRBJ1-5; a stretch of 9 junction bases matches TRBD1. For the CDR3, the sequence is CSVAGQGSHQPQHF. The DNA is TGCAGCGTAGCGGGACAGGGATCCCATCAGCCCCAGCATTTT.